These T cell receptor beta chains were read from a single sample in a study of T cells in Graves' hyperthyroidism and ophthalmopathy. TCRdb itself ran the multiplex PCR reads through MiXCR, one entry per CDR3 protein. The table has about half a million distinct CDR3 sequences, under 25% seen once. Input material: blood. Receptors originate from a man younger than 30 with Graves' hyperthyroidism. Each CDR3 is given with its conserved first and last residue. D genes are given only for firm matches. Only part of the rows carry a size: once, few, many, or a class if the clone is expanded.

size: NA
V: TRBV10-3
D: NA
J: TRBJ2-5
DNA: TGTGCCATCAGTGAGATGGACAGTCTACAAGAGACCCAGTACTTC
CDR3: CAISEMDSLQETQYF

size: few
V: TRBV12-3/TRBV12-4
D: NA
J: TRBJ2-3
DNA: TGTGCCAGCAGTTTTCTAGCTACAGATACGCAGTATTTT
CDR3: CASSFLATDTQYF

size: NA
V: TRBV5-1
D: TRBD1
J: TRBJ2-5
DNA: TGCGCCAGCAGCGGTCCAGGGGGTGGGCAAGAGACCCAGTACTTC
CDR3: CASSGPGGGQETQYF

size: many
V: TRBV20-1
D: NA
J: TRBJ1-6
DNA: TGCAGTGCCGGGTGGGGTAATTCACCCCTCCACTTT
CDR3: CSAGWGNSPLHF

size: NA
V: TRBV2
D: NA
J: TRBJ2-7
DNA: TGTGCCAGCAGGCAAAACGGACTATCGAGCTCCTACGAGCAGTACTTC
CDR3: CASRQNGLSSSYEQYF

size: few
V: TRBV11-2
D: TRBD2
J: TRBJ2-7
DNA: TGTGCCAGCAGCTTAGACGGGGGGGGCTACGAGCAGTACTTC
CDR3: CASSLDGGGYEQYF

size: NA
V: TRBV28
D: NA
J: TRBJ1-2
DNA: TGTGCCAGCAGTAGTTTACAGGGCAGCTATGGCTACACCTTC
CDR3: CASSSLQGSYGYTF

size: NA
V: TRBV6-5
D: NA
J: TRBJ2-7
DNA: TGTGCCAGCAGTTACGATCAGGGAACATCCTACGAGCAGTACTTC
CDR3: CASSYDQGTSYEQYF

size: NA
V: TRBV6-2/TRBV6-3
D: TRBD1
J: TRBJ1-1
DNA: TGTGCCAGCACCTGGCAGGGGGAGGGTACTGAAGCTTTCTTT
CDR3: CASTWQGEGTEAFF

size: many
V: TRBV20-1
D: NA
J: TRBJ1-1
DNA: TGCAGTGCTAGAGGGGCGAAGGCTGAAGCTTTCTTT
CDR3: CSARGAKAEAFF

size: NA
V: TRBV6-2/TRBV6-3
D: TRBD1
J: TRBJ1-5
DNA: TGTGCCAGCAGTCAACAGGGGCGGGTTCAGCCCCAGCATTTT
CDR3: CASSQQGRVQPQHF

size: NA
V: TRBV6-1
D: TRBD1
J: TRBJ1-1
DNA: TGTGCCAGCAAACAGGGGGCTCACACTGAAGCTTTCTTT
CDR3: CASKQGAHTEAFF

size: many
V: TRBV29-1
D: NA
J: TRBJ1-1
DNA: TGCAGCGTCGACACGAACACTGAAGCTTTCTTT
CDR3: CSVDTNTEAFF

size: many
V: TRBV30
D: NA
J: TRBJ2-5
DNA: TGTGCCTGGATGATCATTGGAGGGGAGACCCAGTACTTC
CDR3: CAWMIIGGETQYF

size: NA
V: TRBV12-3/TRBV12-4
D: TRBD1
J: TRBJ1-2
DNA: TGTGCCAGCAGTTTTGGATTTCTTTGGCAAAACGAGGACAGGCCCGCCTATGGCTACACCTTC
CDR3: CASSFGFLWQNEDRPAYGYTF

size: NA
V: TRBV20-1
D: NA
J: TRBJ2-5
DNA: TGCAGTGCTAGTAGTCCAGGGAGGCAAGAGACCCAGTACTTC
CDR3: CSASSPGRQETQYF

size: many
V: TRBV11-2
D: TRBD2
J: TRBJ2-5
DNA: TGTGCCAGCAGCCAAGCGGGGGGGCCTGCAGAGACCCAGTACTTC
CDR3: CASSQAGGPAETQYF

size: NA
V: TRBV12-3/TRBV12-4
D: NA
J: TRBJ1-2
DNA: TGTGCCAGCACCAGCGGGACCGATCGCTATGGCTACACCTTC
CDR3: CASTSGTDRYGYTF

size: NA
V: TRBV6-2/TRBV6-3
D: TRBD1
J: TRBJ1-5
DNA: TGTGCCAGCGTAGCGACAGGGGGCCAGCCCCAGCATTTT
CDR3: CASVATGGQPQHF

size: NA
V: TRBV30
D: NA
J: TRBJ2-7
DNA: TGTGCCGGATCTCACAGGGAAAGCTCCTACGAGCAGTACTTC
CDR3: CAGSHRESSYEQYF

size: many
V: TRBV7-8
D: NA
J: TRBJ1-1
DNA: TGTGCCAGCAGCTTAGATTCCTTACTGAACACTGAAGCTTTCTTT
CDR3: CASSLDSLLNTEAFF

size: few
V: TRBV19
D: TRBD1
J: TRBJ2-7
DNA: TGTGCCAGTAGTATGGGGACAGGGTCTCGGTACGAGCAGTACTTC
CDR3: CASSMGTGSRYEQYF

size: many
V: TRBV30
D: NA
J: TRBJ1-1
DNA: TGTGCCTGGAGTGGGATTTCAGTGAACACTGAAGCTTTCTTT
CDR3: CAWSGISVNTEAFF

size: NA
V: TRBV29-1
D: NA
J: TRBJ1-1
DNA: TGCAGCGCCGCCGGGACATCTGAAGCTTTCTTT
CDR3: CSAAGTSEAFF

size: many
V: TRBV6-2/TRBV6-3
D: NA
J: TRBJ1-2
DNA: TGTGCCAGCAGCGAAGGAGGACCGCGGTCGGGCTACACCTTC
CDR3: CASSEGGPRSGYTF

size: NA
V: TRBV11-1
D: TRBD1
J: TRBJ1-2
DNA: TGTGCCAGCAGCCCCCGGGACAGGGGGCGACGTGACTATGGCTACACCTTC
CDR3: CASSPRDRGRRDYGYTF

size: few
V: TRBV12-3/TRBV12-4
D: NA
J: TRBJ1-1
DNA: TGTGCCAGCAGTCTAACAGGGAGAATCACTGAAGCTTTCTTT
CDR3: CASSLTGRITEAFF

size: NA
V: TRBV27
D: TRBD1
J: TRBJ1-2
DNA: TGTGCCAGCAGTTTAATAGGGGGCGTTAACTATGGCTACACCTTC
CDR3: CASSLIGGVNYGYTF

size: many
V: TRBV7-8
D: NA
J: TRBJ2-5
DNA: TGTGCCAGCAGCTTAGTTGGCCGGAGTCGGGAGACCCAGTACTTC
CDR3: CASSLVGRSRETQYF

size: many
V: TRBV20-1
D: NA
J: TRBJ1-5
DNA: TGCAGTGCTAGTTTCGCAGCCGCCTATCAGCCCCAGCATTTT
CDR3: CSASFAAAYQPQHF

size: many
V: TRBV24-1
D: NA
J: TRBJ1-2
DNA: TGTGCCACCAGTGGAGAAGGCTATGGCTACACCTTC
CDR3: CATSGEGYGYTF

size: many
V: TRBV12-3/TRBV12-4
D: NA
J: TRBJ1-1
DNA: TGTGCCAGCAGCCCCGGGCCCACAGGTCCTGAAGCTTTCTTT
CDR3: CASSPGPTGPEAFF

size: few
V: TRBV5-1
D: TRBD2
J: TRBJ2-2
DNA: TGCGCCAGCAGCTTTCAACTAGCGGGCACCGGGGAGCTGTTTTTT
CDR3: CASSFQLAGTGELFF

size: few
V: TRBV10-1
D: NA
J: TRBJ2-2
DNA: TGCGCCAGCAGCCAAAGTGGCACCGGGGAGCTGTTTTTT
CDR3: CASSQSGTGELFF

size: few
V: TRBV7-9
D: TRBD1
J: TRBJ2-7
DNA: TGTGCCAGCAGCTTAAGGGCAGGGGGCGGCGAGCAGTACTTC
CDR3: CASSLRAGGGEQYF

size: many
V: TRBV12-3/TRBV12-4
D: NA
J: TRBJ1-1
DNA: TGTGCCAGCAGCCTAGGTATCTGGGTCACTGAAGCTTTCTTT
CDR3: CASSLGIWVTEAFF

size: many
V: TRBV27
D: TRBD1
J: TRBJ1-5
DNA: TGTGCCAGCAGTCCTGGGACAGGGGGTCAGCCCCAGCATTTT
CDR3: CASSPGTGGQPQHF

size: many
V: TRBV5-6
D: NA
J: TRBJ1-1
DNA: TGTGCCAGCAGCCAGACGGGAGGGTGGGAGACGATGAGCACTGAAGCTTTCTTT
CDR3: CASSQTGGWETMSTEAFF

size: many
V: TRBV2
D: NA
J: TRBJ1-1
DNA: TGTGCCAGCAGCGGACCCGCCAGAGGAACTGAAGCTTTCTTT
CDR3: CASSGPARGTEAFF

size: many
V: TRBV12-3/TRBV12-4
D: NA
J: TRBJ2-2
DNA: TGTGCCAGCAGTTTATCCGGAATGAACACCGGGGAGCTGTTTTTT
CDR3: CASSLSGMNTGELFF

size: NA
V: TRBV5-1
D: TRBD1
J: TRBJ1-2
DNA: TGCGCCAGCACCTTGCTGGGGGGACAGTTTGGCTACACCTTC
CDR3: CASTLLGGQFGYTF

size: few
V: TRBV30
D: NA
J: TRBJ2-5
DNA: TGTGCCTGGAGTAACCCGTTCCGGGAGACCCAGTACTTC
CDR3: CAWSNPFRETQYF

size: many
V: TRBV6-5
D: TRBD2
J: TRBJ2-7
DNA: TGTGCCAGCAGTTCCCCGGGGGGGACTTACGAGCAGTACTTC
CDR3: CASSSPGGTYEQYF

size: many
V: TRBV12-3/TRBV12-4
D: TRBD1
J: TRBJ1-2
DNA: TGTGCCAGCCGACAGGGATGGAAGGAGGGCTACACCTTC
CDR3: CASRQGWKEGYTF

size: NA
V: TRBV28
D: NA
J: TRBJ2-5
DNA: TGTGCCAGCAGACCCCCGGCGGAAGAGACCCAGTACTTC
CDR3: CASRPPAEETQYF

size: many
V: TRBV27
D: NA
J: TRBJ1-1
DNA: TGTGCCAGCAGTTCGTTAGCGGACATGAACACTGAAGCTTTCTTT
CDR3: CASSSLADMNTEAFF

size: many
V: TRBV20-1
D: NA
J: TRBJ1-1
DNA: TGCAGTGCTAAATGGAACACTGAAGCTTTCTTT
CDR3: CSAKWNTEAFF

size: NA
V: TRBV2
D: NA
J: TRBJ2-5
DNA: TGTGCCATCGGGGGGCCCCAAGAGACCCAGTACTTC
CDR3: CAIGGPQETQYF

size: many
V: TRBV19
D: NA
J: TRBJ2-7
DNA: TGTGCCAGTAGCAAAGACAACTACGAGCAGTACTTC
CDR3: CASSKDNYEQYF

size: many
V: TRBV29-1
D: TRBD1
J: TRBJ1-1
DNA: TGCAGCGTGGCGAAGACAGGGAGGTTACACACTGAAGCTTTCTTT
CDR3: CSVAKTGRLHTEAFF

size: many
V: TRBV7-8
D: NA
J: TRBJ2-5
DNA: TGTGCCAGCAGACCGATGGAAGAGACCCAGTACTTC
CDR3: CASRPMEETQYF

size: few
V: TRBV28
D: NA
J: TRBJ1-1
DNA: TGTGCCAGCAGCCGGGACACCCCCACTGAAGCTTTCTTT
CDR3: CASSRDTPTEAFF

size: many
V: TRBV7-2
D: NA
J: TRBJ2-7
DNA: TGTGCCAGCAGCTATCAGTCCTACGAGCAGTACTTC
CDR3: CASSYQSYEQYF